These T cell receptor beta chains were read from a single sample in a study of cytomegalovirus exposure and HLA in healthy donors. Assay: immunoSEQ multiplex PCR; the TCRdb copy retains only in-frame clones and omits some. Of 90,000 to 150,000 clones listed, roughly 88% were seen once; the top ten hold about 6%. Sample: PBMCs. Receptor source: a woman younger than 35 in good health and CMV-seropositive. CDR3s include the opening cysteine and the closing phenylalanine or tryptophan. D genes are given only for firm matches. Not every row has a clone size; where given, it reads once, few, many or a size class.

abundance	d_gene	j_gene	v_gene	CDR3nt	CDR3aa
once	-	TRBJ2-7	TRBV7-6	TGTGCCAGCAGCTTGAGGTCGGGTAATAACGAGCAGTACTTC	CASSLRSGNNEQYF
-	TRBD2	TRBJ2-5	TRBV14	TGTGCCAGCGGCCCGGGGGGGGATTACCAAGAGACCCAGTACTTC	CASGPGGDYQETQYF
-	TRBD2	TRBJ2-7	TRBV23-1	TGCGCCAGCAGCAATAGCGGGGGGGCCTACGAGCAGTACTTC	CASSNSGGAYEQYF
-	TRBD1	TRBJ1-3	TRBV5-1	TGCGCCAGCAGCTTGGCCGGGAGGACAGGGGTCAACACCATATATTTT	CASSLAGRTGVNTIYF
-	TRBD2	TRBJ2-1	TRBV27	TGTGCCAGCAGTCCCCGTAGGGGTGCCGGGAGGGCCTACAATGAGCAGTTCTTC	CASSPRRGAGRAYNEQFF
-	-	TRBJ2-7	TRBV5-1	TGCGCCAGCAGCTCACACAGGGTTGGATCCTACGAGCAGTACTTC	CASSSHRVGSYEQYF
-	TRBD1	TRBJ1-2	TRBV19	TGTGCCAGTAGCTTCGACAGGGGGCTGAGTGGCTACACCTTC	CASSFDRGLSGYTF
-	-	TRBJ1-2	TRBV6-5	TGTGCCAGCAGTTACTCGAGAGGGGGAGATGGCTACACCTTC	CASSYSRGGDGYTF
-	TRBD1	TRBJ1-1	TRBV7-2	TGTGCCAGCAGCCAGGGACAGTGGGACACTGAAGCTTTCTTT	CASSQGQWDTEAFF
many	-	TRBJ1-2	TRBV6-1	TGTGCCAGCAGTGAAACACCTAACTATGGCTACACCTTC	CASSETPNYGYTF
-	-	TRBJ1-5	TRBV13	TGTGCCAGCAGCTTCTACAATCAGCCCCAGCATTTT	CASSFYNQPQHF
-	-	TRBJ2-3	TRBV19	TGTGCCAGTAGCTCCACAGGGAGCACAGATACGCAGTATTTT	CASSSTGSTDTQYF
-	-	TRBJ1-1	TRBV7-9	TGTGCCAGCAGCTTTCTAGAGCTAGCTTTCTTT	CASSFLELAFF
-	-	TRBJ1-2	TRBV5-1	TGCGCCCCCCCGCGGGCGGGCTATGGCTACACCTTC	CAPPRAGYGYTF
-	TRBD2	TRBJ2-1	TRBV27	TGTGCCAGCAGAAAAGCGGGACTCCCGGATGATGAGCAGTTCTTC	CASRKAGLPDDEQFF
-	-	TRBJ2-1	TRBV14	TGTGCCAGCAGCCTGCGGCCTGAGTATAGTGAGCAGTTCTTC	CASSLRPEYSEQFF
-	-	TRBJ1-1	TRBV13	TGTGCCAGCAGCCTAGGACCGCTGAGTGAAGCTTTCTTT	CASSLGPLSEAFF